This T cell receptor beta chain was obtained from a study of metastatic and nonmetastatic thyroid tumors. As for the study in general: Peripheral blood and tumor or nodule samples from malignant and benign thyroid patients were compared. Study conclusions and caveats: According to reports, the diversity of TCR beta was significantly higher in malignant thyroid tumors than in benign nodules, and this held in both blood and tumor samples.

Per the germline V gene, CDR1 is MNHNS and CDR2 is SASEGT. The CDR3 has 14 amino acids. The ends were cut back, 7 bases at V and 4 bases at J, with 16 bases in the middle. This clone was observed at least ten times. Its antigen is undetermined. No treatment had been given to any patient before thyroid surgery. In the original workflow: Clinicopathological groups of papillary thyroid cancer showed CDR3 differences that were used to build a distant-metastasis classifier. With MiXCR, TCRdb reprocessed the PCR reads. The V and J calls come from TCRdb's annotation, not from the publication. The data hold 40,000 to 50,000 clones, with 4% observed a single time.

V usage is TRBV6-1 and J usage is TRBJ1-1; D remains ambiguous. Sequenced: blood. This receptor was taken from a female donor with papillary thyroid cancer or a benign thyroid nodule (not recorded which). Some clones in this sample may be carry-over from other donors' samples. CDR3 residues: CASTNVGYRTEAFF. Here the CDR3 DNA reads TGTGCCAGCACTAATGTAGGGTATCGCACTGAAGCTTTCTTT.